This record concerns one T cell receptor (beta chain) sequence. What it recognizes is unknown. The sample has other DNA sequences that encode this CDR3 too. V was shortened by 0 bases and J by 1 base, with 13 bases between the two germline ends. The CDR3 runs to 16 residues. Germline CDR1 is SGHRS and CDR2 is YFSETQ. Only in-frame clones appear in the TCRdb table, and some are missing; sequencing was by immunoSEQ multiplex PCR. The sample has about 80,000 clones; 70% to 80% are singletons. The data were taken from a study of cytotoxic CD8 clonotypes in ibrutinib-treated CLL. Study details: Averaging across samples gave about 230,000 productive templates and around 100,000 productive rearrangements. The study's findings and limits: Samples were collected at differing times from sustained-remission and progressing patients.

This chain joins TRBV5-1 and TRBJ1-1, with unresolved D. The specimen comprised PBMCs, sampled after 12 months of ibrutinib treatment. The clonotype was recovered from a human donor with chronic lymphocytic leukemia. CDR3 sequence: CASSLALGLPNTEAFF. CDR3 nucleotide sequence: TGCGCCAGCAGCTTGGCACTCGGCCTCCCGAACACTGAAGCTTTCTTT. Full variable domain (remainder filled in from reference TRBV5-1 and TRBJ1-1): KAGVTQTPRYLIKTRGQQVTLSCSPISGHRSVSWYQQTPGQGLQFLFEYFSETQRNKGNFPGRFSGRQFSNSRSEMNVSTLELGDSALYLCASSLALGLPNTEAFFGQGTRLTVV.